The 13 T cell receptor beta chains below were found in one sample sequenced in a study of cytomegalovirus exposure and HLA in healthy donors. Method: immunoSEQ multiplex PCR; TCRdb's copy keeps in-frame clones and lacks some. The repertoire holds over 200,000 clones, about 86% seen once, with roughly 3% in the top ten. The material sequenced was PBMCs. Receptor source: a woman under 30 in good health and CMV-seronegative.

V is TRBV19 and J is TRBJ2-1; 13 nucleotides align to TRBD2. V was pared by 10 bases and J by 0 bases, with 6 bases of the junction left unmatched. In germline, CDR1 is LNHDA, CDR2 SQIVND (reference sequence). The CDR3 sequence is 16 residues long. The CDR3 here is CATKRTSGSSYNEQFF. DNA of the CDR3: TGTGCCACGAAACGGACTAGCGGGAGCTCCTACAATGAGCAGTTCTTC.

The V and J genes are TRBV2 and TRBJ1-1; D might be TRBD1 (5 bases). This CDR3 comprises 12 residues. Germline V gene sequence: CDR1 SNHLY, CDR2 FYNNEI. V lost 4 bases and J 6 bases, leaving 9 bases between the germline ends. CDR3 region: CASSGQGPEAFF. DNA for the CDR3: TGTGCCAGCAGTGGGCAGGGCCCTGAAGCTTTCTTT.

V usage is TRBV2 and J usage is TRBJ2-1; TRBD1 matches at 8 bases. Germline CDR1 is SNHLY and CDR2 is FYNNEI. V gave up 4 bases and J gave up 9 bases; unmatched junction bases: 8. The CDR3 runs to 14 residues. CDR3 sequence (DNA): TGTGCCAGCAGTGGGGACAGGCACTACGGTGAGCAGTTCTTC. Protein: CASSGDRHYGEQFF.

The chain uses TRBV6-5 and TRBJ1-4, with D tentatively TRBD1 (5 bases). The CDR3 length is 13 residues. Germline CDR1 and CDR2: MNHEY and SVGAGI. The ends were cut back, 6 bases at V and 9 bases at J, with 14 bases in the middle. Here the CDR3 DNA reads TGTGCCAGCAGGGACAACGGTAAACAAAAACTGTTTTTT. The encoded protein is CASRDNGKQKLFF.

The rearrangement joins TRBV5-6 to TRBJ1-2; no reliable D call. This CDR3 region has 15 residues. Germline V gene data show CDR1 as SGHDT and CDR2 as YYEEEE. V was clipped by 10 bases and J by 0 bases, with 19 bases between them. CDR3 DNA sequence: TGTGCCGGTCAGCCGCGGGAGGAGACTAACTATGGCTACACCTTC. Residues: CAGQPREETNYGYTF.

The V call is TRBV6-1, the J call TRBJ2-4, with 7 bases aligning to TRBD2. There are 13 residues in the CDR3. V lost 6 bases and J lost 6; bases outside the gene matches: 5. Germline V gene sequence: CDR1 MNHNS, CDR2 SASEGT. CDR3 nucleotides: TGTGCCAGCAGAGGAGGGAGGGCAAACATTCAGTACTTC. Encoded protein: CASRGGRANIQYF.

This clone was counted once. The chain has TRBV27 and TRBJ2-7, with TRBD1 matching 10 bases. V dropped 1 base and J dropped 2; count of bases not matched to a gene: 8. Germline V gene data show CDR1 as MNHEY and CDR2 as SMNVEV (reference sequence). The CDR3 is made up of 17 amino acids. The CDR3 nucleotides read TGTGCCAGCAGTTTATATAGGGGGACAGGGGTGACCTACGAGCAGTACTTC. It is translated as CASSLYRGTGVTYEQYF.

This chain uses TRBV11-3 with TRBJ2-2; possible D gene TRBD1, 7 bases. Deletions cut 3 bases from V and 6 bases from J, with 11 bases between. CDR3 length equals 14 residues. Germline loops: CDR1 SGHNT, CDR2 YENEEA. CDR3 nucleotides: TGTGCCAGCAGCTTGGGGGGACAGTCCGGGGAGCTGTTTTTT. It encodes CASSLGGQSGELFF.

This clone was counted a few times. The CDR3 nucleotides read TGTGCCAGCAGTGAAGTTCCAGACACCTATGGCTACACCTTC. This encodes CASSEVPDTYGYTF. The chain has TRBV2 and TRBJ1-2, with no clear D. CDR1 and CDR2 (germline): SNHLY, FYNNEI. The CDR3 totals 14 residues. V dropped 1 base and J dropped 4 bases, with 10 bases sitting between them.

This chain uses TRBV5-1 with TRBJ2-5, with 10 bases lining up with TRBD2. The CDR3 totals 16 residues. V trimming: 0 bases; J trimming: 2 bases; junction bases outside the gene matches: 4. Looked up from germline, CDR1 is SGHRS and CDR2 is YFSETQ. This chain's CDR3 is CASSLGLAGAQETQYF. CDR3 nucleotide sequence: TGCGCCAGCAGCTTGGGGCTAGCGGGAGCTCAAGAGACCCAGTACTTC.

This clone was recorded a few times. J is TRBJ1-2 and V is TRBV7-2; TRBD1 might be the D (6 bases). The CDR3 is 13 amino acids. The ends were cut back, 6 bases at V and 6 bases at J, with 14 bases in the middle. CDR1 is SGHTA, CDR2 FQGNSA, per germline. This CDR3 reads CASSLQGFDGYTF. Here the CDR3 DNA reads TGTGCCAGCAGTCTACAGGGATTCGATGGCTACACCTTC.

The chain combines TRBV18 with TRBJ1-1, with TRBD1 as a possible D gene (5 bases). Trimming took off 0 bases at V and 4 bases at J, with 9 bases between the two ends. The CDR3 loop spans 14 amino acids. CDR1 and CDR2 from the germline V gene are KGHSH and LQKENI. The CDR3 region has the DNA TGTGCCAGCTCACCACCGAAGGGGTTCACTGAAGCTTTCTTT. This sequence encodes CASSPPKGFTEAFF.

This chain uses TRBV4-2 with TRBJ2-2; 9 nucleotides match TRBD2. V dropped 0 bases and J dropped 3; count of bases not matched to a gene: 11. This CDR3 has 19 residues. CDR1 is LGHNA, CDR2 YNFKEQ, per germline. CDR3 residues: CASSQDEVSGSTHTGELFF. The DNA of the CDR3 is TGTGCCAGCAGCCAAGATGAGGTTAGCGGGAGTACTCACACCGGGGAGCTGTTTTTT.